This T cell receptor (beta chain) was profiled in a study of blood T cell repertoires in COVID-19. Study in general: Samples came from the United States, Italy and Spain, spanning acute and convalescent COVID-19. Nucleic acid was either cDNA or gDNA, and it came from T cells, B-cell-depleted T cells, or PBMCs.

Germline V gene sequence: CDR1 SNHLY, CDR2 FYNNEI. The CDR3 contains 13 residues. Trimming took 8 bases from V and 4 from J; bases not matched to a gene: 5. Authors' analysis steps: Reference gene primer amplification gave nucleated cell count estimates. Sequencing used immunoSEQ multiplex PCR; TCRdb keeps in-frame clones, though not all of them. The V and J calls and the clone size are those of that table, but D and trimming were determined from the DNA. Of 50,000 to 65,000 clones listed, 80% to 90% were seen once; the top ten hold approximately 5.7%. V usage is TRBV2 and J usage is TRBJ1-5; 7 bases are a match to TRBD1. This receptor was obtained from a woman aged 55-75 years with acute or convalescent COVID-19. The sample was peripheral blood. DNA for the CDR3: TGTGCCAGCCACGGGACAGCTAATCAGCCCCAGCATTTT. Amino acid sequence: CASHGTANQPQHF.